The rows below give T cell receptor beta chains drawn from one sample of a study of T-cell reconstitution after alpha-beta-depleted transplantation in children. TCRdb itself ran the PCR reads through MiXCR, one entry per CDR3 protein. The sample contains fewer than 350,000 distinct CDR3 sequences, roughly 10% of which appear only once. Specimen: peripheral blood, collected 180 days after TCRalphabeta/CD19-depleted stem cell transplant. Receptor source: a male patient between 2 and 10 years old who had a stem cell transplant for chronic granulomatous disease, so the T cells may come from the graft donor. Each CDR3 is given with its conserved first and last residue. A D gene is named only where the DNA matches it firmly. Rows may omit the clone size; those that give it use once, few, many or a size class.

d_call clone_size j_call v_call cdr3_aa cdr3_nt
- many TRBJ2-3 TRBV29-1 CSVEDSAGLLRTDTQYF TGCAGCGTTGAAGATTCCGCGGGCCTCCTCCGCACAGATACGCAGTATTTT
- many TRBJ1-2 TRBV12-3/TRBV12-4 CASSLGPALKGGYTF TGTGCCAGCAGTTTAGGGCCCGCCCTTAAGGGTGGCTACACCTTC
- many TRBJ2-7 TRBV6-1 CASSGGWSSYEQYF TGTGCCAGCAGTGGGGGTTGGAGCTCCTACGAGCAGTACTTC
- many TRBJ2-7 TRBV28 CASRTPSRTISYEQYF TGTGCCAGCAGAACCCCTTCGCGTACGATCTCCTACGAGCAGTACTTC
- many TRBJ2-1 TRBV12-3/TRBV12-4 CASSLQLYNEQFF TGTGCCAGCAGTTTACAGCTTTACAATGAGCAGTTCTTC
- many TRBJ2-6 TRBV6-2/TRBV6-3 CASQESGANVLTF TGTGCCAGTCAGGAATCTGGGGCCAACGTCCTGACTTTC
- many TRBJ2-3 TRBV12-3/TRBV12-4 CASSGGGQGVDTQYF TGTGCCAGCAGTGGGGGAGGCCAAGGGGTAGATACGCAGTATTTT
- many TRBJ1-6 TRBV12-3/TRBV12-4 CASRSIRGSYNSPLHF TGTGCCAGCAGATCCATTCGGGGCTCCTATAATTCACCCCTCCACTTT
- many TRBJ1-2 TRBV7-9 CASSLIDYGYTF TGTGCCAGCAGCTTAATCGACTATGGCTACACCTTC
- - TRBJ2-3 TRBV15 CATSPGLSTDTQYF TGTGCCACCAGCCCGGGCCTTAGCACAGATACGCAGTATTTT
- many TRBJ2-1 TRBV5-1 CASSLRQDNEQFF TGCGCCAGCAGCTTGCGTCAGGACAATGAGCAGTTCTTC
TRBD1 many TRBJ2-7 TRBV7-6 CASSEGQGRNEQYF TGTGCCAGCAGCGAAGGACAGGGGCGTAACGAGCAGTACTTC
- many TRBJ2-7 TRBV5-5 CASNPGNTPYEQYF TGTGCCAGCAACCCCGGCAACACACCCTACGAGCAGTACTTC
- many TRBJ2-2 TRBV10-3 CAISDDGGTGELFF TGTGCCATCAGTGATGACGGGGGCACCGGGGAGCTGTTTTTT
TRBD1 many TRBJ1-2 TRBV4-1 CASSQAQGTGWNGYTF TGCGCCAGCAGCCAAGCCCAAGGGACAGGTTGGAATGGCTACACCTTC
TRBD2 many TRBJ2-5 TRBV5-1 CASSIGLAGGTGTQYF TGCGCCAGCAGCATAGGACTAGCGGGGGGAACGGGGACCCAGTACTTC
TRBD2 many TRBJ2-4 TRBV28 CASTPLGGGQGNIQYF TGTGCCAGCACCCCTTTGGGGGGAGGGCAGGGAAACATTCAGTACTTC
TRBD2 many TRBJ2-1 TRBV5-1 CASSLGLAGFYNEQFF TGCGCCAGCAGCTTGGGACTAGCGGGGTTTTACAATGAGCAGTTCTTC
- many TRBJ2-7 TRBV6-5 CASSYLGAGIKAYEQYF TGTGCCAGCAGTTATCTTGGAGCGGGCATCAAGGCCTACGAGCAGTACTTC
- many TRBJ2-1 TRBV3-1 CASSQGAGPLEQFF TGTGCCAGCAGCCAAGGGGCGGGCCCGCTTGAGCAGTTCTTC
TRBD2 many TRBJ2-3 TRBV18 CASSSPTSGGATDTQYF TGTGCCAGCTCATCCCCTACTAGCGGGGGGGCCACAGATACGCAGTATTTT
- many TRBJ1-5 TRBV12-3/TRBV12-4 CASSLVGGQPQHF TGTGCCAGCAGTTTAGTGGGGGGTCAGCCCCAGCATTTT
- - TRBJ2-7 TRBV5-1 CASSLDWAGGPSYEQYF TGCGCCAGCAGCTTGGACTGGGCCGGGGGGCCATCCTACGAGCAGTACTTC
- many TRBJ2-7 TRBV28 CASSFRVPYEQYF TGTGCCAGCAGTTTCCGGGTGCCTTACGAGCAGTACTTC
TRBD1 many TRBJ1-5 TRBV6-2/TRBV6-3 CASSPRTGKFLISNQPQHF TGTGCCAGCAGTCCTCGGACAGGCAAGTTCTTGATTAGCAATCAGCCCCAGCATTTT
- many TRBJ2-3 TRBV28 CASSSPPKSTDTQYF TGTGCCAGCAGTTCCCCACCGAAGAGCACAGATACGCAGTATTTT
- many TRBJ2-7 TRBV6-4 CASSESSGGYEQYF TGTGCCAGCAGTGAGTCGTCCGGGGGCTACGAGCAGTACTTC
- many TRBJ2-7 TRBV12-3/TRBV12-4 CASSRGSVYEQYF TGTGCCAGCAGCCGGGGATCGGTCTACGAGCAGTACTTC
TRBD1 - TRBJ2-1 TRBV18 CASSLGTGGSSEQFF TGTGCCAGCTCACTGGGGACAGGGGGATCCAGTGAGCAGTTCTTC
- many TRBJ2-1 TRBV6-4 CASSDSRGRKSSYNEQFF TGTGCCAGCAGTGACTCTCGGGGTAGAAAGAGCTCCTACAATGAGCAGTTCTTC
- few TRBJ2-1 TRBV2 CASSGGIYNEQFF TGTGCCAGCAGTGGGGGGATCTACAATGAGCAGTTCTTC
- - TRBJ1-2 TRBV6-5 CASSYRGAGYTF TGTGCCAGCAGTTATCGGGGCGCTGGCTACACCTTC
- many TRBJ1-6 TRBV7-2 CASSLVAQYNSPLHF TGTGCCAGCAGCTTGGTGGCCCAATATAATTCACCCCTCCACTTT
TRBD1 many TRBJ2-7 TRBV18 CASSPGTGSLADQPSSYEQYF TGTGCCAGCTCACCAGGGACAGGGAGTCTAGCGGACCAACCTAGCTCCTACGAGCAGTACTTC
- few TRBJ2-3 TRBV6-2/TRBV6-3 CASSRGHRRMDTQYF TGTGCCAGCAGTCGGGGACACCGTAGAATGGATACGCAGTATTTT
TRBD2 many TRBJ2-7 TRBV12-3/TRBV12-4 CASSLRRGAVEQYF TGTGCCAGCAGTTTGCGGCGGGGGGCCGTCGAGCAGTACTTC
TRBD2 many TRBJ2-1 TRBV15 CATSRDIAGLYNEQFF TGTGCCACCAGCAGAGATATAGCGGGACTCTACAATGAGCAGTTCTTC
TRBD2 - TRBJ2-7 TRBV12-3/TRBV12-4 CASRRLAGAYEQYF TGTGCCAGCAGGAGACTAGCGGGGGCCTACGAGCAGTACTTC
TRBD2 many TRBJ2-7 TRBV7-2 CASSLFGTSGSREQYF TGTGCCAGCAGCTTATTCGGGACTAGCGGGAGTCGCGAGCAGTACTTC
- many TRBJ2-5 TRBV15 CATSEGPPETQYF TGTGCCACCAGCGAGGGGCCCCCTGAGACCCAGTACTTC